One sample yielded the 24 T cell receptor beta chains listed below, sequenced in a study of T cell repertoires in cytomegalovirus infection. TCRdb passed the reads through MiXCR, listing each CDR3 protein once. The table has 600,000 to 700,000 distinct CDR3 sequences, 30% to 40% seen once. Antigens for these TCRs are unknown. The input for sequencing was cultured PBMCs, taken from culture after CMV antigen stimulation. The source is a human donor in good health (CMV status not recorded). Some clones in this sample may be carry-over from other donors' samples.

This clonotype was found once. This chain links TRBV7-2 with TRBJ1-1, with 7 bases aligning to TRBD1. The CDR3 is made up of 13 amino acids. Germline lookup yields CDR1 SGHTA and CDR2 FQGNSA. V dropped 9 bases and J dropped 1; count of bases not matched to a gene: 5. CDR3: CARWTGENTEAFF. The CDR3 DNA is TGTGCCAGATGGACAGGAGAGAACACTGAAGCTTTCTTT. The full variable domain, with the rest looked up from reference TRBV7-2 and TRBJ1-1, is GAGVSQSPSNKVTEKGKDVELRCDPISGHTALYWYRQSLGQGLEFLIYFQGNSAPDKSGLPSDRFSAERTGGSVSTLTIQRTQQEDSAVYLCARWTGENTEAFFGQGTRLTVV.

The chain uses TRBV28 and TRBJ2-2; 7 nucleotides match TRBD1. The CDR3 runs 15 residues. Germline CDR1 and CDR2: MDHEN and SYDVKM. Trimming took 0 bases from V and 4 from J; bases not matched to a gene: 2. The CDR3 sequence is CASSLWAGGTGELFF. CDR3 DNA: TGTGCCAGCAGTTTATGGGCAGGGGGCACCGGGGAGCTGTTTTTT.

V usage is TRBV27 and J usage is TRBJ1-2, with 9 bases aligning to TRBD1. The CDR3 sequence is 14 residues long. CDR1 and CDR2 from the germline V gene are MNHEY and SMNVEV (reference sequence). V trimming: 4 bases; J trimming: 5 bases; junction bases outside the gene matches: 5. The CDR3 region is CASSSRTGEYGYTF. The DNA of the CDR3 is TGTGCCAGCAGTTCCCGGACAGGGGAGTATGGCTACACCTTC.

This clonotype appeared many times. The chain is built from TRBV7-2 and TRBJ2-5; 8 bases are shared with TRBD2. The V segment lost 2 bases and the J segment 4 bases; nucleotides outside the gene matches: 12. Germline V gene sequence: CDR1 SGHTA, CDR2 FQGNSA. CDR3 length equals 17 residues. CDR3 loop: CASSLMGESAGGETQYF. CDR3 DNA sequence: TGTGCCAGCAGCTTAATGGGGGAGTCGGCGGGAGGAGAGACCCAGTACTTC.

This clonotype was observed many times. The chain joins TRBV7-2 to TRBJ2-4; weak D call: TRBD2 (5 bases). V was cut by 2 bases and J by 6 bases, with 14 bases left in between. The CDR3 runs to 15 residues. The germline V gene has CDR1 SGHTA and CDR2 FQGNSA. In nucleotides, the CDR3 is TGTGCCAGCAGCTTATTAGGAAGCGGAATAAACATTCAGTACTTC. It is translated as CASSLLGSGINIQYF. The complete variable domain, with remaining parts taken from reference TRBV7-2 and TRBJ2-4, reads GAGVSQSPSNKVTEKGKDVELRCDPISGHTALYWYRQSLGQGLEFLIYFQGNSAPDKSGLPSDRFSAERTGGSVSTLTIQRTQQEDSAVYLCASSLLGSGINIQYFGAGTRLSVL.

CDR3 region: CASRSDRVMNTEAFF. The CDR3 coding sequence is TGTGCCAGCAGATCAGACAGGGTTATGAACACTGAAGCTTTCTTT. The rearrangement joins TRBV6-2 or TRBV6-3 to TRBJ1-1, with 7 positions matching TRBD1. The CDR3 spans 15 residues. J lost 0 bases, V lost 6 bases, and 7 bases had no gene match. The germline V gene has CDR1 MNHEY and CDR2 SVGEGT.

This clonotype was counted only a few times. The rearrangement joins TRBV7-2 to TRBJ2-5, with TRBD1 as a possible D gene (6 bases). This CDR3 comprises 14 residues. Per the germline V gene, CDR1 is SGHTA and CDR2 is FQGNSA. With 5 bases removed from V and 5 bases from J, the gap between germline ends came to 15 bases. CDR3 nucleotides: TGTGCCAGCAGCCTATTGATGGGGGCGGAGACCCAGTACTTC. This gives the protein CASSLLMGAETQYF. The whole variable domain, remainder taken from reference TRBV7-2 and TRBJ2-5, is GAGVSQSPSNKVTEKGKDVELRCDPISGHTALYWYRQSLGQGLEFLIYFQGNSAPDKSGLPSDRFSAERTGGSVSTLTIQRTQQEDSAVYLCASSLLMGAETQYFGPGTRLLVL.

Ten or more counts support this clonotype. This sequence joins TRBV7-2 and TRBJ1-2; 8 nucleotides align to TRBD1. Per the germline V gene, CDR1 is SGHTA and CDR2 is FQGNSA. V trimming: 6 bases; J trimming: 4 bases; junction bases outside the gene matches: 7. The CDR3 extends over 14 amino acids. DNA of the CDR3: TGTGCCAGCAGGCCCGGACAGGGCGGCTATGGCTACACCTTC. Amino acids: CASRPGQGGYGYTF.

The rearrangement uses TRBV10-3 and TRBJ2-3; a possible D gene is TRBD1 (6 bases). The CDR3 totals 14 residues. V was cut by 8 bases and J by 4 bases, with 16 bases left in between. CDR1 and CDR2 from the germline V gene are ENHRY and SYGVKD. In nucleotides, the CDR3 is TGTGCCATCCTCCGTCGGCAGGGGTCAGATACGCAGTATTTT. Its protein product is CAILRRQGSDTQYF.

Only one count was recorded for this clonotype. The V call is TRBV6-1, the J call TRBJ2-5; tentatively, D is TRBD1 (5 bases). Trimming cost V 8 bases and J 5 bases, with 18 bases left between them. Germline-derived CDR1 and CDR2 are MNHNS and SASEGT. The CDR3 loop spans 14 amino acids. The CDR3 here is CASRRLQVGETQYF. CDR3 in DNA: TGTGCCAGCCGACGGTTACAGGTCGGGGAGACCCAGTACTTC.

The genes are TRBV7-6 and TRBJ1-6, with 7 bases lining up with TRBD1. In germline, CDR1 is SGHVS, CDR2 FNYEAQ. The CDR3 runs to 15 residues. Unmatched junction bases numbered 7, after V lost 2 bases and J lost 9 bases. DNA of the CDR3: TGTGCCAGCAGCTTATTAACAGGGGCGGCTTCACCCCTCCACTTT. Its protein is CASSLLTGAASPLHF.

This clonotype was detected many times. The chain combines TRBV2 with TRBJ2-5, with no clear D. Germline-derived CDR1 and CDR2 are SNHLY and FYNNEI. The CDR3 length is 12 residues. Between the trimmed V and J ends, which lost 6 bases and 2 bases, there was a span of 7 bases. The CDR3: CASSGQQETQYF. CDR3 DNA: TGTGCCAGCAGCGGGCAGCAAGAGACCCAGTACTTC.

V gene TRBV19 combines with J gene TRBJ1-2; no definite D call. Germline V gene data show CDR1 as LNHDA and CDR2 as SQIVND (reference sequence). V lost 3 bases, J lost 0 bases, and 11 bases lay in between. This CDR3 contains 15 residues. The CDR3 bases are TGTGCCAGTAGTATGACCCGTCGGACTAACTATGGCTACACCTTC. As protein: CASSMTRRTNYGYTF.

This clonotype was recorded a few times. The chain combines TRBV7-2 with TRBJ2-5; D is tentatively TRBD1 or TRBD2 (5 bases each). The CDR3 runs to 13 residues. Germline CDR1 SGHTA, CDR2 FQGNSA. Trimming stripped 4 bases from V and 7 bases from J, with 13 bases between. CDR3 loop: CASSWGRDGTQYF. CDR3 nucleotides: TGTGCCAGCAGCTGGGGACGGGACGGGACCCAGTACTTC. Based on the CDR3 plus reference TRBV7-2 and TRBJ2-5, the full variable domain is GAGVSQSPSNKVTEKGKDVELRCDPISGHTALYWYRQSLGQGLEFLIYFQGNSAPDKSGLPSDRFSAERTGGSVSTLTIQRTQQEDSAVYLCASSWGRDGTQYFGPGTRLLVL.

The rearrangement uses TRBV7-9 and TRBJ2-7; D is ambiguous. Trimming removed 6 bases from V and 3 bases from J, with 18 bases in between. The CDR3 contains 15 residues. Germline lookup yields CDR1 SEHNR and CDR2 FQNEAQ (reference sequence). The CDR3, as DNA: TGTGCCAGCAGTCCCGGGTCTGGGTGGATCTACGAGCAGTACTTC. It yields the protein CASSPGSGWIYEQYF.

The rearrangement links TRBV5-1 to TRBJ2-3; possibly TRBD1 or TRBD2 for D (5 bases each). Germline loops: CDR1 SGHRS, CDR2 YFSETQ. The CDR3 covers 16 residues. Trimming took 4 bases from V and 4 from J, leaving 19 bases between them. The CDR3 DNA sequence: TGCGCCAGCAGCGCAGGGACGGACTTTCTGGCAGATACGCAGTATTTT. It is translated as CASSAGTDFLADTQYF. Based on the CDR3 plus reference TRBV5-1 and TRBJ2-3, the full variable domain is KAGVTQTPRYLIKTRGQQVTLSCSPISGHRSVSWYQQTPGQGLQFLFEYFSETQRNKGNFPGRFSGRQFSNSRSEMNVSTLELGDSALYLCASSAGTDFLADTQYFGPGTRLTVL.

J is TRBJ1-3 and V is TRBV7-9; D gene ambiguous. CDR1 is SEHNR, CDR2 FQNEAQ, per germline (reference sequence). The V end lost 1 base, the J end lost 0 bases, and 10 bases lay between the germline ends. This CDR3 is 16 amino acids long. CDR3 protein: CASSLGRPPSGNTIYF. CDR3 bases: TGTGCCAGCAGCTTAGGGAGGCCTCCCTCTGGAAACACCATATATTTT.

The rearrangement joins TRBV12-3 or TRBV12-4 to TRBJ2-5; D possibly corresponds to TRBD1 (5 bases). The CDR3 runs to 12 residues. The ends were cut back, 5 bases at V and 5 bases at J, with 9 bases in the middle. The CDR3 DNA follows: TGTGCCAGCAGTCGACAGAGCGAGACCCAGTACTTC. Translated: CASSRQSETQYF.

This chain uses TRBV6-5 with TRBJ2-1, with D tentatively TRBD1 (6 bases). Germline CDR1 is MNHEY and CDR2 is SVGAGI. The length of the CDR3 is 14 residues. V gave up 0 bases and J gave up 9 bases, with 12 bases separating them. CDR3 in DNA: TGTGCCAGCAGTTACTCGAGGGGGTCAGGTGAGCAGTTCTTC. This codes for CASSYSRGSGEQFF.

The gene calls are TRBV12-3 or TRBV12-4 and TRBJ2-5; D call uncertain. V lost 5 bases, J lost 1 base, and 11 bases lay in between. The CDR3 has 14 amino acids. In nucleotides, the CDR3 is TGTGCCAGCAGTGACGGAATGTCCCAAGAGACCCAGTACTTC. Translated, it gives CASSDGMSQETQYF.

This clonotype was found a few times. The chain recombines TRBV6-2 or TRBV6-3 with TRBJ2-7; perhaps D is TRBD1 or TRBD2 (5 bases each). The CDR3 runs to 14 residues. Trimming stripped 2 bases from V and 2 bases from J, with 10 bases between. CDR1 MNHEY and CDR2 SVGEGT come from the germline V gene. CDR3 nucleotides: TGTGCCAGCAGTTACCCGGGGCCGGCCTACGAGCAGTACTTC. This gives the protein CASSYPGPAYEQYF.

This clonotype was counted only a few times. The V call is TRBV7-9, the J call TRBJ2-7; TRBD1 or TRBD2 may be the D gene (5 bases each). CDR3 size: 12 residues. Trimming removed 4 bases from V and 6 bases from J, with 10 bases in between. Germline assignment: CDR1 SEHNR and CDR2 FQNEAQ (reference sequence). The CDR3 DNA is TGTGCCAGCAGCTCAGGGACCGGCGAGCAGTACTTC. Translating it yields CASSSGTGEQYF. Variable domain in full (rest from reference TRBV7-9 and TRBJ2-7): DTGVSQNPRHKITKRGQNVTFRCDPISEHNRLYWYRQTLGQGPEFLTYFQNEAQLEKSRLLSDRFSAERPKGSFSTLEIQRTEQGDSAMYLCASSSGTGEQYFGPGTRLTVT.

A note on this clonotype: This clone may be a read error of a much larger clone one base away. This CDR3 is CASSPMGRSSGSSYNEQFF. CDR3 nucleotide sequence: TGTGCCAGCAGCCCCATGGGGCGGTCTAGCGGGAGCTCCTACAATGAGCAGTTCTTC. V is TRBV7-2 and J is TRBJ2-1, with 10 positions matching TRBD2. Germline CDR1 SGHTA, CDR2 FQGNSA. The CDR3 consists of 19 residues. The V gene end was trimmed by 5 bases and the J gene end by 0 bases; junction bases not matched to a gene: 13.

This clonotype was seen a handful of times. The chain couples TRBV2 to TRBJ1-5; TRBD1 might be the D (5 bases). Germline V gene sequence: CDR1 SNHLY, CDR2 FYNNEI. Between the trimmed V and J ends, which lost 4 bases and 3 bases, there was a span of 13 bases. CDR3 length equals 15 residues. As DNA, the CDR3 is TGTGCCAGCAGTGTAACCCGGGGGGACAATCAGCCCCAGCATTTT. Amino acid sequence: CASSVTRGDNQPQHF.